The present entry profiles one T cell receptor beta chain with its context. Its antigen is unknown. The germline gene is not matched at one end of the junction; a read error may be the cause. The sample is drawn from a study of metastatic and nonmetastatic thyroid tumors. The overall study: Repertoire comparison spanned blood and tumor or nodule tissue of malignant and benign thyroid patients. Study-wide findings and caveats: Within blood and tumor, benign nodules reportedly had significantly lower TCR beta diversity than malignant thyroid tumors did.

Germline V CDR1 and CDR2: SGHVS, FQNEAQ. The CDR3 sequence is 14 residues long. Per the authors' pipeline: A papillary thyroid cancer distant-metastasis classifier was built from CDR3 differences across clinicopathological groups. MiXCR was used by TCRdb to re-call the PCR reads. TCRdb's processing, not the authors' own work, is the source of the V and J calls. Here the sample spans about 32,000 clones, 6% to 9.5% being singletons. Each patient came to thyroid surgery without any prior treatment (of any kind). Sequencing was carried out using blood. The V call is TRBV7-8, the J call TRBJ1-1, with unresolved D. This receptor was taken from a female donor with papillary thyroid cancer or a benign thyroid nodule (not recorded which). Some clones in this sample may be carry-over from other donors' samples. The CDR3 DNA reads TGTGCCTCTGTAGGGTACAGCGAGAACACTGAAGCTTCCTTT. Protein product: CASVGYSENTEASF.